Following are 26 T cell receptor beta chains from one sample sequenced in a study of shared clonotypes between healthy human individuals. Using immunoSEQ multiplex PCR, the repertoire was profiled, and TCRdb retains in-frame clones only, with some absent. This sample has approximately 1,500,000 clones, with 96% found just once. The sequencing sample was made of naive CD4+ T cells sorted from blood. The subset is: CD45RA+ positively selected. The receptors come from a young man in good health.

The CDR3 loop is CARTRDRGSEQYF. The CDR3 bases are TGTGCCAGGACGCGGGACAGGGGATCCGAGCAGTACTTC. The rearrangement uses TRBV2 and TRBJ2-7; 10 nucleotides agree with TRBD1. The J segment lost 6 bases and the V segment lost 9 bases, leaving 8 bases of the junction unmatched. Germline V gene sequence: CDR1 SNHLY, CDR2 FYNNEI. The CDR3 has 13 amino acids. The whole variable domain, filled in from reference TRBV2 and TRBJ2-7, reads EPEVTQTPSHQVTQMGQEVILRCVPISNHLYFYWYRQILGQKVEFLVSFYNNEISEKSEIFDDQFSVERPDGSNFTLKIRSTKLEDSAMYFCARTRDRGSEQYFGPGTRLTVT.

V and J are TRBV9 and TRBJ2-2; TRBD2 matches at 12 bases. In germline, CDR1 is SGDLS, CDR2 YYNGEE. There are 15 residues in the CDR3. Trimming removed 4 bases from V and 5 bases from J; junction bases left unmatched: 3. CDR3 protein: CASSNLAGGTGELFF. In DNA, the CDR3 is TGTGCCAGCAGCAATCTAGCGGGAGGGACCGGGGAGCTGTTTTTT. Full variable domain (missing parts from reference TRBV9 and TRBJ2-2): DSGVTQTPKHLITATGQRVTLRCSPRSGDLSVYWYQQSLDQGLQFLIQYYNGEERAKGNILERFSAQQFPDLHSELNLSSLELGDSALYFCASSNLAGGTGELFFGEGSRLTVL.

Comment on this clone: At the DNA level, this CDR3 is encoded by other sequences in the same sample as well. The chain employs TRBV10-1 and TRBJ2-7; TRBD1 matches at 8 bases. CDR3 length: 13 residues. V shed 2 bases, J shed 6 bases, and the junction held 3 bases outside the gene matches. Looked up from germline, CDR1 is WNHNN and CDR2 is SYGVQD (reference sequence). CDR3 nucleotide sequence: TGCGCCAGCAGTGAGGCCGGGACAGGCGAGCAGTACTTC. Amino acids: CASSEAGTGEQYF.

The CDR3 is CASSSYLAYTGELFF. As DNA, the CDR3 is TGTGCCAGTAGTTCCTACCTAGCTTACACCGGGGAGCTGTTTTTT. The chain joins TRBV19 to TRBJ2-2; TRBD2 might be the D (5 bases). V gave up 5 bases and J gave up 3 bases, with 13 bases separating them. The CDR3 spans 15 residues. Germline lookup yields CDR1 LNHDA and CDR2 SQIVND (reference sequence). The complete variable domain, with remaining parts taken from reference TRBV19 and TRBJ2-2, reads DGGITQSPKYLFRKEGQNVTLSCEQNLNHDAMYWYRQDPGQGLRLIYYSQIVNDFQKGDIAEGYSVSREKKESFPLTVTSAQKNPTAFYLCASSSYLAYTGELFFGEGSRLTVL.

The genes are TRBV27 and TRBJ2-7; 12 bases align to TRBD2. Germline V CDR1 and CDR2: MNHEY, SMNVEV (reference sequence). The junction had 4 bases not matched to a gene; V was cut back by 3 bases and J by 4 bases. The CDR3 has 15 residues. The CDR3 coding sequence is TGTGCCAGCAGTTTCCTAGCGGGAGGGCCGTACGAGCAGTACTTC. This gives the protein CASSFLAGGPYEQYF.

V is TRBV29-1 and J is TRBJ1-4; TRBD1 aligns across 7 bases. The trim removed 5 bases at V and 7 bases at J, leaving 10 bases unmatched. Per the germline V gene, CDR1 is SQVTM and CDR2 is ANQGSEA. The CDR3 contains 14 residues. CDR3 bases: TGCAGCGTTTTTCAGACAGGGTCGAGTGAAAAACTGTTTTTT. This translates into CSVFQTGSSEKLFF.

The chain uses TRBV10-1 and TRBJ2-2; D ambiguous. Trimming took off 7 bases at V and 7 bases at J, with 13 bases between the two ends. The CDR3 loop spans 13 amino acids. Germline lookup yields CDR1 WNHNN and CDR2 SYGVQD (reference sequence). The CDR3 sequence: CASTMTRGGELFF. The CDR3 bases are TGCGCCAGCACCATGACTCGAGGCGGGGAGCTGTTTTTT.

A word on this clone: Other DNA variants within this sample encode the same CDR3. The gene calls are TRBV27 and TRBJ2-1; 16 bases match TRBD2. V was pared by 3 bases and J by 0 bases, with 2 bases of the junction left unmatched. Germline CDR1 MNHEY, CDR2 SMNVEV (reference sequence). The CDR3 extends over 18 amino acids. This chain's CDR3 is CASSLGLAGGSSYNEQFF. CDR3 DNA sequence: TGTGCCAGCAGTTTGGGACTAGCGGGAGGGAGCTCCTACAATGAGCAGTTCTTC.

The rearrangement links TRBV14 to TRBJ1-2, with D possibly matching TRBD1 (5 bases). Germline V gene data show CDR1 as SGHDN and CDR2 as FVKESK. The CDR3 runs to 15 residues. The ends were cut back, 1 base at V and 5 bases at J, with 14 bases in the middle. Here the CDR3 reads CASSQVAGLQYGYTF. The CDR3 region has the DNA TGTGCCAGCAGCCAAGTAGCGGGACTACAGTATGGCTACACCTTC.

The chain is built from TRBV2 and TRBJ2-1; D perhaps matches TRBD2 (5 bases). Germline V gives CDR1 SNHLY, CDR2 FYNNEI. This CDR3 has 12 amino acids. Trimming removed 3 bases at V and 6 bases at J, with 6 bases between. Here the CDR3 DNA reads TGTGCCAGCAGTGAGACTACCAATGAGCAGTTCTTC. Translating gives CASSETTNEQFF.

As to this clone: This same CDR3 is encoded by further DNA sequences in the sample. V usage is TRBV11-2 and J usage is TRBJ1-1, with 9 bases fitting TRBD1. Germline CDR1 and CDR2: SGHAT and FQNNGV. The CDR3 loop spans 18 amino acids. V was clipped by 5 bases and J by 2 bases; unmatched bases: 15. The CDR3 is CASSQPYRGQGLNTEAFF. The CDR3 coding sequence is TGTGCCAGCAGCCAACCGTATCGGGGACAGGGCCTAAACACTGAAGCTTTCTTT.

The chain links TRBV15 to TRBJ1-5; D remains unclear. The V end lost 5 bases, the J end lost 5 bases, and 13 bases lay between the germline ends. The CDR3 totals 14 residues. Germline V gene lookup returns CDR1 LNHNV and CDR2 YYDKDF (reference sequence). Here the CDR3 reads CATSGGLGHQPQHF. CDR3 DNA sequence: TGTGCCACCAGCGGCGGCCTGGGCCATCAGCCCCAGCATTTT.

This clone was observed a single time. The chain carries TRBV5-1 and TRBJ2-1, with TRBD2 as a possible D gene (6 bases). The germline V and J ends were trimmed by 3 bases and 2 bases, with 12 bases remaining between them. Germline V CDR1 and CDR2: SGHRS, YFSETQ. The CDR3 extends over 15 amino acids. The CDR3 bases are TGCGCCAGCAGCTCCTCAGGAGGGGCCTACAATGAGCAGTTCTTC. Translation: CASSSSGGAYNEQFF. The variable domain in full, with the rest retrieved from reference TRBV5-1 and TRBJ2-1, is KAGVTQTPRYLIKTRGQQVTLSCSPISGHRSVSWYQQTPGQGLQFLFEYFSETQRNKGNFPGRFSGRQFSNSRSEMNVSTLELGDSALYLCASSSSGGAYNEQFFGPGTRLTVL.

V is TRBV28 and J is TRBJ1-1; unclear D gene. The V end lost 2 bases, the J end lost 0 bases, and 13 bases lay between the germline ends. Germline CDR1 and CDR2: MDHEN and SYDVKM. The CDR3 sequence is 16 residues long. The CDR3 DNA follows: TGTGCCAGCAGTTTAGGGGAGGGCGTAGTGAACACTGAAGCTTTCTTT. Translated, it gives CASSLGEGVVNTEAFF. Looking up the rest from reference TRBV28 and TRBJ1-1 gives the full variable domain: DVKVTQSSRYLVKRTGEKVFLECVQDMDHENMFWYRQDPGLGLRLIYFSYDVKMKEKGDIPEGYSVSREKKERFSLILESASTNQTSMYLCASSLGEGVVNTEAFFGQGTRLTVV.

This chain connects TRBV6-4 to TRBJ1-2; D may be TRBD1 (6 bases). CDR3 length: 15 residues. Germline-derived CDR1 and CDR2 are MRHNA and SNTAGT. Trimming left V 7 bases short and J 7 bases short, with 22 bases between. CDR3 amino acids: CASTREPGGATGYTF. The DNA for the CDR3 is TGTGCCAGCACTCGGGAACCGGGGGGCGCGACTGGCTACACCTTC.

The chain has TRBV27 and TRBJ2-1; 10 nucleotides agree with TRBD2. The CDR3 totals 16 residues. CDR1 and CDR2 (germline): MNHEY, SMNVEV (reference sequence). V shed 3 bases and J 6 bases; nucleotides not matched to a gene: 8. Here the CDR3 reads CASSLEGVAGGNEQFF. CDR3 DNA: TGTGCCAGCAGTTTGGAGGGGGTAGCGGGAGGCAATGAGCAGTTCTTC.

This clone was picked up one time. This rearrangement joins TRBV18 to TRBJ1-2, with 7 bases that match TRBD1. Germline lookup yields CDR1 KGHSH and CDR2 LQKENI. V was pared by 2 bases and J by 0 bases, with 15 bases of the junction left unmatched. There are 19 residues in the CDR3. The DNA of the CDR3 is TGTGCCAGCTCACCATTTCAGGAGCAGGGAAGGGGGCCTAACTATGGCTACACCTTC. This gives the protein CASSPFQEQGRGPNYGYTF.

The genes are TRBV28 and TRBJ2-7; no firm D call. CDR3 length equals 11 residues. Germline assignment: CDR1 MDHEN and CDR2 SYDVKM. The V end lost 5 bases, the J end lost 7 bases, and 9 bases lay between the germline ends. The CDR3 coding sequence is TGTGCCAGCAGTCAACTCACTGAGCAGTACTTC. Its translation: CASSQLTEQYF.

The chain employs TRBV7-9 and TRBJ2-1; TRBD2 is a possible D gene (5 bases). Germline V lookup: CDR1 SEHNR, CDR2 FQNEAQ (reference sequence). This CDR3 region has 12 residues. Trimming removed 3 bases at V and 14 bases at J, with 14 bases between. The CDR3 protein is CASSFSPGIEFF. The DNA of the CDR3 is TGTGCCAGCAGCTTTTCCCCCGGGATAGAGTTCTTC.

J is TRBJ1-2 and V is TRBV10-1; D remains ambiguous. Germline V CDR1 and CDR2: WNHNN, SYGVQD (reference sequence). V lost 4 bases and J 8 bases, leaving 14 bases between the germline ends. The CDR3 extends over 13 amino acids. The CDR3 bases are TGCGCCAGCAGTGCTGCCCAGACGGGAGGCTACACCTTC. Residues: CASSAAQTGGYTF.

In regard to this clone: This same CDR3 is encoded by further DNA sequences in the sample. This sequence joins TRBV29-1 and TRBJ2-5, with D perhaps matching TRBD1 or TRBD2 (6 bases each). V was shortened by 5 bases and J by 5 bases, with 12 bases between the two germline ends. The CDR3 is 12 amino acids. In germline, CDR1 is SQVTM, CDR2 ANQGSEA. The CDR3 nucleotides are TGCAGCGTTCTCCAAGGGGGGGAGACCCAGTACTTC. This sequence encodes CSVLQGGETQYF.

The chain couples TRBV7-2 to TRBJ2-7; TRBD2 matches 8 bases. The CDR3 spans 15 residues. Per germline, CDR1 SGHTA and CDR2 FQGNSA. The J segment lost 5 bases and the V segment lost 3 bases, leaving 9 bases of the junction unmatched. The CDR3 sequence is CASSLSSGSPNEQYF. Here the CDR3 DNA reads TGTGCCAGCAGCTTGTCCAGCGGGAGTCCCAACGAGCAGTACTTC.

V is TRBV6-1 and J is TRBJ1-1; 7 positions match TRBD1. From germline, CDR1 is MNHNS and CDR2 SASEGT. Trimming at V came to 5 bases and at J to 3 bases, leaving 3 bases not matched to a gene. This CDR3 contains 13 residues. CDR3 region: CASSRQGYTEAFF. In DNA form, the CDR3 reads TGTGCCAGCAGTAGACAGGGATACACTGAAGCTTTCTTT.

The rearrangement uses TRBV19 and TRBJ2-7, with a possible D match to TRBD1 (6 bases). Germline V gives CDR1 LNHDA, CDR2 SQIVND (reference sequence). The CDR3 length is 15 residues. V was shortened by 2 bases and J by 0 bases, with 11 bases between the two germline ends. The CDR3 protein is CASSIISGHSYEQYF. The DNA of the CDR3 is TGTGCCAGTAGTATAATTTCGGGACACTCCTACGAGCAGTACTTC.

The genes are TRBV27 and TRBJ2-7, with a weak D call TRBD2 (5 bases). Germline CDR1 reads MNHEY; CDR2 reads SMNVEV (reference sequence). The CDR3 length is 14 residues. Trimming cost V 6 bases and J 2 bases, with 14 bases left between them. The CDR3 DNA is TGTGCCAGCAGGTCGCTAGCCCGGGCCTACGAGCAGTACTTC. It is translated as CASRSLARAYEQYF.

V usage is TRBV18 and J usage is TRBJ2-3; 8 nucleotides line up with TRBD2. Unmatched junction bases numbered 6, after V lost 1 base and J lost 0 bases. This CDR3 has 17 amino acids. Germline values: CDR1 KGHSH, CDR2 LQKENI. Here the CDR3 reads CASSPQITSGSTDTQYF. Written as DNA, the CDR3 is TGTGCCAGCTCACCACAAATAACTAGCGGTAGCACAGATACGCAGTATTTT. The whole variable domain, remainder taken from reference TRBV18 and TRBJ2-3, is NAGVMQNPRHLVRRRGQEARLRCSPMKGHSHVYWYRQLPEEGLKFMVYLQKENIIDESGMPKERFSAEFPKEGPSILRIQQVVRGDSAAYFCASSPQITSGSTDTQYFGPGTRLTVL.